Below are 2 T cell receptor beta chains sequenced from a single sample in a study of blood T cell repertoires in COVID-19. Method: immunoSEQ multiplex PCR; TCRdb's copy keeps in-frame clones and lacks some. The sample shows 360,000 or so clones, 88% of them seen only once. What was sequenced was PBMCs or T cells enriched from blood (not recorded which). The source of these receptors is a woman aged 25 to 39 who had been exposed to COVID-19.

The chain has TRBV10-2 and TRBJ1-5; no definite D call. Per germline, CDR1 WSHSY and CDR2 SAAADI. The length of the CDR3 is 13 residues. Trimming cost V 6 bases and J 3 bases, with 9 bases left between them. The CDR3 sequence: CASSISSNQPQHF. CDR3 sequence (DNA): TGCGCCAGCAGCATAAGCTCCAATCAGCCCCAGCATTTT.

The J gene is TRBJ1-2, the V gene TRBV12-3 or TRBV12-4, with D unclear. The CDR3 covers 13 residues. Trimming took 5 bases from V and 8 from J, leaving 15 bases between them. The CDR3 DNA reads as TGTGCCAGCAGTCCGGATGAGGGTTGGGGCTACACCTTC. Translating gives CASSPDEGWGYTF.